This T cell receptor (beta chain) was found in a study of neurological immune-mediated disorders. The making of cDNA relied on 5'RACE with 10-nucleotide random UMIs. TCRdb processed the 5' RACE reads anew with MiXCR; each CDR3 protein has one entry. The data show roughly 38,000 distinct CDR3 sequences, with roughly 7% seen just once and around 4.5% held by the top ten. Serving as healthy controls were blood bank volunteers based in Maryland, USA. The table lists this clonotype with many counts. Its antigen remains unidentified. Whole-study results and caveats: The expanded clones of different subjects shared no CDR3 amino acid sequences (suggesting private repertoires in all groups).

This CDR3 region has 14 residues. Germline CDR1 is MDHEN and CDR2 is SYDVKM. V gave up 6 bases and J gave up 0 bases, with 9 bases separating them. The rearrangement links TRBV28 to TRBJ1-3, with D perhaps TRBD1 (5 bases). This receptor was obtained from a woman in her thirties or forties in good health. Sequenced input: PBMCs. CDR3 nucleotides: TGTGCCAGCAGGCGTCAGGGCTCTGGAAACACCATATATTTT. Translation: CASRRQGSGNTIYF.